Listed here are 30 T cell receptor beta chains from one sample, sequenced in a study of CD8 T cells in ankylosing spondylitis. Findings and limits, study-wide: A motif in TCR beta, a set of eight highly homologous variants, appeared characteristic of ankylosing spondylitis blood.

Their antigens are not known. Each CDR3 protein is one row after TCRdb ran MiXCR on the 5' RACE reads. The top ten clones hold over 15% of a sample with over 600,000 distinct CDR3 sequences, around a fifth of them seen once. Material: blood, either unsorted or a sorted T cell fraction (not recorded which). The receptors shown here come from a male donor with ankylosing spondylitis.

This chain's CDR3 is CASSHSPFTGTSGGGETQYF. CDR3 DNA: TGTGCCAGCAGCCACTCTCCCTTCACCGGGACTAGCGGGGGAGGGGAGACCCAGTACTTC. V usage is TRBV4-2 and J usage is TRBJ2-5; 14 nucleotides agree with TRBD2. Germline values: CDR1 LGHNA, CDR2 YNFKEQ. There are 20 residues in the CDR3. V shed 3 bases and J 5 bases; nucleotides not matched to a gene: 17.

This sequence joins TRBV5-1 and TRBJ1-6, with a weak D call TRBD1 (6 bases). V lost 2 bases, J lost 5 bases, and 8 bases lay in between. Germline V gives CDR1 SGHRS, CDR2 YFSETQ. The CDR3 contains 14 residues. The CDR3 region has the DNA TGCGCCAGCAGCTTAGGGGGGAATAATTCACCCCTCCACTTT. Encoded protein: CASSLGGNNSPLHF.

The genes are TRBV6-1 and TRBJ1-1; D is undetermined. V lost 3 bases and J lost 2, with 13 bases in between. Germline-derived CDR1 and CDR2 are MNHNS and SASEGT. This CDR3 contains 15 residues. The CDR3 loop is CASSDGSKGNTEAFF. CDR3 nucleotides: TGTGCCAGCAGTGACGGGTCCAAGGGAAACACTGAAGCTTTCTTT.

The gene calls are TRBV10-3 and TRBJ1-5; D might be TRBD1 (5 bases). The V gene lost 3 bases and the J gene lost 4 bases, with 7 bases spanning the gap. Germline V gives CDR1 ENHRY, CDR2 SYGVKD. There are 13 residues in the CDR3. CDR3 sequence (DNA): TGTGCCATCAGTGACAGGGATAATCAGCCCCAGCATTTT. Protein sequence: CAISDRDNQPQHF.

V is TRBV20-1 and J is TRBJ2-1; 8 bases map to TRBD1. The CDR3 has 14 amino acids. From germline, CDR1 is DFQATT and CDR2 SNEGSKA (reference sequence). V was pared by 6 bases and J by 1 base, with 5 bases of the junction left unmatched. CDR3 in amino acids: CSATDRGSYNEQFF. The CDR3 bases are TGCAGTGCCACCGACAGGGGTTCCTACAATGAGCAGTTCTTC.

The chain combines TRBV20-1 with TRBJ2-7, with TRBD1 matching over 7 bases. The CDR3 has 13 amino acids. Trimming at V came to 3 bases and at J to 4 bases, leaving 6 bases not matched to a gene. The germline gives CDR1 DFQATT, CDR2 SNEGSKA (reference sequence). The CDR3 sequence is CSASRTGPYEQYF. The CDR3 nucleotides are TGCAGTGCTAGCCGGACAGGCCCTTACGAGCAGTACTTC.

This clonotype was counted a few times. The V call is TRBV5-1, the J call TRBJ1-5; TRBD1 matches 7 bases. Germline assignment: CDR1 SGHRS and CDR2 YFSETQ. The CDR3 consists of 15 residues. Trimming took 4 bases from V and 4 from J; bases not matched to a gene: 8. In DNA form, the CDR3 reads TGCGCCAGCAGCCCCGGGACAGATATTAATCAGCCCCAGCATTTT. This codes for CASSPGTDINQPQHF.

The chain couples TRBV7-3 to TRBJ1-1, with TRBD1 matching over 9 bases. J was trimmed by 5 bases and V by 7 bases; bases with no gene match: 11. The length of the CDR3 is 15 residues. Germline V gives CDR1 SGHTA, CDR2 FQGTGA. The CDR3 here is CASIEPGGTGTEAFF. Written as DNA, the CDR3 is TGTGCCAGCATCGAACCAGGGGGGACAGGGACTGAAGCTTTCTTT.

The chain combines TRBV11-2 with TRBJ1-2; possibly TRBD1 for D (5 bases). CDR1 is SGHAT, CDR2 FQNNGV, per germline. Trimming stripped 3 bases from V and 8 bases from J, with 16 bases between. The length of the CDR3 is 14 residues. The CDR3 region has the DNA TGTGCCAGCAGCTTGGGACGTGGGATCAAGGGCTACACCTTC. It is translated as CASSLGRGIKGYTF.

This clonotype has just a few counts. The rearrangement joins TRBV2 to TRBJ1-2; maybe TRBD1 (6 bases). V was trimmed by 2 bases and J by 6 bases, leaving 16 bases between them. Germline V gene lookup returns CDR1 SNHLY and CDR2 FYNNEI. The CDR3 loop spans 15 amino acids. CDR3 sequence reads: CASSEREGGLNGYTF. DNA for the CDR3: TGTGCCAGCAGTGAACGGGAGGGGGGGTTGAATGGCTACACCTTC.

The chain couples TRBV18 to TRBJ1-2; no firm D call. Germline CDR1 and CDR2: KGHSH and LQKENI. This CDR3 contains 15 residues. The V and J ends lost 3 bases and 4 bases respectively, with 15 bases between them. CDR3 region: CASSPRKDAVYGYTF. The CDR3 DNA sequence: TGTGCCAGCTCACCTAGAAAGGACGCCGTCTATGGCTACACCTTC.

This clonotype appeared many times. J is TRBJ2-1 and V is TRBV11-1; 12 nucleotides line up with TRBD2. V gave up 4 bases and J gave up 5 bases; unmatched junction bases: 6. This CDR3 is built from 16 residues. Germline CDR1 is SGHAT and CDR2 is FQDESV (reference sequence). CDR3 coding DNA: TGTGCCAGCAGCTCTAGACTAGCGGGAGAAGACAATGAGCAGTTCTTC. Its protein is CASSSRLAGEDNEQFF. The full variable domain, in which reference TRBV11-1 and TRBJ2-1 provide the parts outside the CDR3, is EAEVAQSPRYKITEKSQAVAFWCDPISGHATLYWYRQILGQGPELLVQFQDESVVDDSQLPKDRFSAERLKGVDSTLKIQPAELGDSAMYLCASSSRLAGEDNEQFFGPGTRLTVL.

This chain links TRBV4-2 with TRBJ1-5, with 8 positions matching TRBD1. The V and J ends lost 4 bases and 2 bases, in that order; junction bases with no gene match: 4. This CDR3 is built from 15 residues. Germline V gene sequence: CDR1 LGHNA, CDR2 YNFKEQ. The CDR3 region is CASSPKTGGNQPQHF. CDR3 nucleotide sequence: TGTGCCAGCAGCCCAAAGACAGGGGGCAATCAGCCCCAGCATTTT.

The chain joins TRBV7-6 to TRBJ2-3, with 12 positions matching TRBD2. The junction had 8 bases not matched to a gene; V was cut back by 5 bases and J by 5 bases. The CDR3 totals 16 residues. Germline V gene lookup returns CDR1 SGHVS and CDR2 FNYEAQ. CDR3: CASSARLAGDVDTQYF. The CDR3, as DNA: TGTGCCAGCAGCGCACGACTAGCGGGGGATGTAGATACGCAGTATTTT.

The gene calls are TRBV3-1 and TRBJ2-3; maybe TRBD2 (6 bases). V was clipped by 5 bases and J by 0 bases, with 15 bases between them. Germline loops: CDR1 LGHDT, CDR2 YNNKEL (reference sequence). This CDR3 region has 16 residues. CDR3 DNA: TGTGCCAGCAGCGGTAGAAGCGGGCTAAGCACAGATACGCAGTATTTT. Translated: CASSGRSGLSTDTQYF.

This clonotype was counted only a few times. The gene calls are TRBV24-1 and TRBJ2-3; no reliable D call. The CDR3 spans 14 residues. The germline V gene has CDR1 KGHDR and CDR2 SFDVKD. V was cut by 1 base and J by 4 bases, with 8 bases left in between. The CDR3, as DNA: TGTGCCACCAGTGATTTAAAAAGGGCAGATACGCAGTATTTT. It translates to CATSDLKRADTQYF.

The chain couples TRBV11-1 to TRBJ2-3, with 14 bases identical to TRBD2. The CDR3 has 19 residues. From germline, CDR1 is SGHAT and CDR2 FQDESV (reference sequence). After removal of 5 bases from V and 2 bases from J, the junction contained 12 bases not matched to a gene. DNA of the CDR3: TGTGCCAGCAGCCGGGGACTAGCGGGGGCTAGTCGAATCACAGATACGCAGTATTTT. It yields the protein CASSRGLAGASRITDTQYF.

In the case of this clonotype: Mismatch with germline at one junction end may stem from a read error. The V call is TRBV20-1, the J call TRBJ1-5, with D possibly TRBD1 on 6 matching bases. CDR3 length: 15 residues. Germline V gene lookup returns CDR1 DFQATT and CDR2 SNEGSKA (reference sequence). For the CDR3, the DNA is TGCTGTGCTAGAGTTACAGGGTTTAGCAATCAGCCCCAGCATTTT. Residues: CCARVTGFSNQPQHF.

This clonotype was observed a few times. In DNA, the CDR3 is TGCAGCGTTCAGGACGATGACTATGGCTACACCTTC. Its protein product is CSVQDDDYGYTF. The chain links TRBV29-1 to TRBJ1-2; D not certain. Trimming left V 5 bases short and J 3 bases short, with 10 bases between. This CDR3 has 12 residues. Germline assignment: CDR1 SQVTM and CDR2 ANQGSEA.

This clonotype was observed a handful of times. The chain is built from TRBV7-2 and TRBJ2-3; 14 positions match TRBD2. V was pared by 1 base and J by 7 bases, with 7 bases of the junction left unmatched. CDR3 length equals 17 residues. Germline V gives CDR1 SGHTA, CDR2 FQGNSA. The DNA of the CDR3 is TGTGCCAGCAGCTTAGGACTAGCGGGGGGGCCAGGGAATACGCAGTATTTT. Amino acids: CASSLGLAGGPGNTQYF.

This clonotype was picked up a small number of times. This chain connects TRBV18 to TRBJ1-1; the match to TRBD1 covers 8 bases. V shed 3 bases, J shed 5 bases, and the junction held 8 bases outside the gene matches. CDR3 length: 15 residues. Per germline, CDR1 KGHSH and CDR2 LQKENI. The CDR3 nucleotides are TGTGCCAGCTCACCCCCGGACAGGGTAAAGACTGAAGCTTTCTTT. Residues: CASSPPDRVKTEAFF.

This clonotype was picked up many times. V is TRBV30 and J is TRBJ2-3; TRBD1 matches 7 bases. Germline-derived CDR1 and CDR2 are GTSNPN and SVGIG (reference sequence). The length of the CDR3 is 15 residues. The junction had 11 bases not matched to a gene; V was cut back by 6 bases and J by 2 bases. This chain's CDR3 is CACRGDSRFTDTQYF. As DNA, the CDR3 is TGTGCCTGTCGAGGGGACAGCCGATTCACAGATACGCAGTATTTT.

The chain employs TRBV5-1 and TRBJ1-2; no firm D call. Germline V gene data show CDR1 as SGHRS and CDR2 as YFSETQ. Trimming took 3 bases from V and 4 from J, leaving 13 bases between them. This CDR3 contains 14 residues. In DNA, the CDR3 is TGCGCCAGCAGCTCAGACGAGGGCCGCTATGGCTACACCTTC. This codes for CASSSDEGRYGYTF.

This clonotype has just a few counts. J is TRBJ2-3 and V is TRBV12-3 or TRBV12-4; 8 positions agree with TRBD1. V gave up 8 bases and J gave up 4 bases; unmatched junction bases: 11. The CDR3 contains 15 residues. The CDR3 spells CASFSRQGAADTQYF. The CDR3 region has the DNA TGTGCCAGCTTTTCGCGGCAGGGGGCGGCAGATACGCAGTATTTT.

The rearrangement joins TRBV5-1 to TRBJ1-4; D is ambiguous. The CDR3 is made up of 14 amino acids. CDR1 and CDR2 (germline): SGHRS, YFSETQ. Trimming pared 4 bases from V and 7 bases from J, leaving 14 bases between. CDR3 DNA: TGCGCCAGCAGCCATCGAGCGCCTGGTGAAAAACTGTTTTTT. Amino acids: CASSHRAPGEKLFF. Together with reference TRBV5-1 and TRBJ1-4, the CDR3 gives the full variable domain: KAGVTQTPRYLIKTRGQQVTLSCSPISGHRSVSWYQQTPGQGLQFLFEYFSETQRNKGNFPGRFSGRQFSNSRSEMNVSTLELGDSALYLCASSHRAPGEKLFFGSGTQLSVL.

This clonotype was picked up a small number of times. The chain employs TRBV6-1 and TRBJ1-1; 8 nucleotides agree with TRBD1. V dropped 10 bases and J dropped 0; count of bases not matched to a gene: 10. This CDR3 comprises 15 residues. Germline V gene data show CDR1 as MNHNS and CDR2 as SASEGT. The CDR3 coding sequence is TGTGCCACTACCCGGGGGGACAGGCTGAACACTGAAGCTTTCTTT. This encodes CATTRGDRLNTEAFF.

This clonotype was detected a few times. The rearrangement links TRBV5-6 to TRBJ1-4; a weak D match, TRBD1 (5 bases). This CDR3 has 16 amino acids. Trimming stripped 4 bases from V and 0 bases from J, with 13 bases between. Per the germline V gene, CDR1 is SGHDT and CDR2 is YYEEEE. The CDR3 DNA reads TGTGCCAGCAGCCTCCTACAGGTCGCAACTAATGAAAAACTGTTTTTT. This gives the protein CASSLLQVATNEKLFF.

The table lists this clonotype with many counts. The rearrangement links TRBV9 to TRBJ2-3; TRBD2 matches 11 bases. The CDR3 has 15 residues. Germline CDR1 and CDR2: SGDLS and YYNGEE. The V gene end was trimmed by 4 bases and the J gene end by 2 bases; junction bases not matched to a gene: 3. The CDR3 DNA reads TGTGCCAGCAGCTTGGGACTAGCGGCCACAGATACGCAGTATTTT. It specifies CASSLGLAATDTQYF.

The chain links TRBV20-1 to TRBJ1-1; D gene uncertain. The germline V gene encodes CDR1 DFQATT and CDR2 SNEGSKA (reference sequence). V was cut by 0 bases and J by 3 bases, with 17 bases left in between. The CDR3 runs 16 residues. CDR3 residues: CSARDVSPKVYTEAFF. The CDR3 DNA reads TGCAGTGCTAGAGATGTGTCGCCCAAGGTCTACACTGAAGCTTTCTTT.

The CDR3 here is CASSRLSPNTGELFF. DNA for the CDR3: TGCGCCAGCAGCCGCTTGTCCCCTAACACCGGGGAGCTGTTTTTT. The chain carries TRBV5-1 and TRBJ2-2; D not resolved. The germline V and J ends were trimmed by 4 bases and 2 bases, with 12 bases remaining between them. This CDR3 has 15 amino acids. Germline lookup yields CDR1 SGHRS and CDR2 YFSETQ.